This TCR beta chain was captured by sequencing in a study of T cells in tuberculosis. Study-level results: Active tuberculosis TCR-alpha repertoires lay closer to GMM-specific TCRs than IGRA-negative controls, suggesting clonal expansion.

CDR1 is ENHRY and CDR2 is SYGVKD in the germline V gene. The CDR3 length is 14 residues. V lost 4 bases and J lost 10, with 19 bases in between. Stated time point: new active TB diagnosis, blood taken before or within 7 days of starting treatment. HIV-seronegative South African adults aged 18 years or older had newly diagnosed active tuberculosis. Some clones are missing from TCRdb's copy, which holds only in-frame ones; the method was immunoSEQ multiplex PCR. The table includes fewer than 35,000 clones, about 84% detected once. On this clone: Its antigen is still unknown.

V gene TRBV10-3 combines with J gene TRBJ1-1; D is unresolved. This TCR came from an adult with tuberculosis. Sequenced here: PBMCs, sampled at tuberculosis diagnosis. CDR3 nucleotides: TGTGCCATCAGTGCCACGAGTCTACGGGAGGGAGCTTTCTTT. Residues: CAISATSLREGAFF.